What follows are 15 T cell receptor beta chains derived from one specimen sequenced in a study of blood T cell repertoires in COVID-19. Produced via immunoSEQ multiplex PCR; TCRdb's table is partial and in-frame only. The sample shows under 350,000 clones, more than 75% of them seen only once. The source material was PBMCs or T cells enriched from blood (not recorded which). These receptors all stem from a man younger than 45 who had recovered from COVID-19.

The rearrangement links TRBV27 to TRBJ1-6; no definite D call. In germline, CDR1 is MNHEY, CDR2 SMNVEV (reference sequence). This CDR3 spans 12 amino acids. V was cut by 3 bases and J by 8 bases, with 5 bases left in between. DNA for the CDR3: TGTGCCAGCAGTTTCCTCGATTCACCCCTCCACTTT. This sequence encodes CASSFLDSPLHF.

This chain links TRBV19 with TRBJ2-2, with D possibly matching TRBD2 (5 bases). Germline CDR1 and CDR2: LNHDA and SQIVND (reference sequence). Trimming took off 3 bases at V and 6 bases at J, with 29 bases between the two ends. This CDR3 comprises 20 residues. The CDR3 DNA follows: TGTGCCAGTAGTATGGTGCAAATTCCGGTGACTGGGAGATTCTCCGGGGAGCTGTTTTTT. Amino acid sequence: CASSMVQIPVTGRFSGELFF.

The chain employs TRBV6-5 and TRBJ2-3; D is unclear. The CDR3 runs to 16 residues. Trimming shortened V by 2 bases and J by 3 bases, and 15 bases separated the two germline ends. CDR1 and CDR2 from the germline V gene are MNHEY and SVGAGI. CDR3 bases: TGTGCCAGCAGTTACGCAAGAGCAATTGATACAGATACGCAGTATTTT. Protein sequence: CASSYARAIDTDTQYF.

The chain joins TRBV10-2 to TRBJ2-3; TRBD2 matches 10 bases. This CDR3 is built from 16 residues. Germline CDR1 and CDR2: WSHSY and SAAADI. The trim removed 2 bases at V and 4 bases at J, leaving 6 bases unmatched. As DNA, the CDR3 is TGCGCCAGCAGTGAGGGAATAGCGGGAGGCGCAGATACGCAGTATTTT. Translation: CASSEGIAGGADTQYF.

This clone has just one count. This chain uses TRBV24-1 with TRBJ2-1; TRBD2 is a possible D gene (6 bases). The CDR3 extends over 15 amino acids. The V end lost 3 bases, the J end lost 5 bases, and 13 bases lay between the germline ends. Germline V CDR1 and CDR2: KGHDR, SFDVKD. The CDR3, as DNA: TGTGCCACCAGTGATCGCGGGAACTTCGACAATGAGCAGTTCTTC. It encodes CATSDRGNFDNEQFF.

CDR3 sequence: CASSVARGSFYGYTF. The CDR3, as DNA: TGTGCCAGCAGCGTAGCCAGGGGGAGTTTCTATGGCTACACCTTC. The chain carries TRBV9 and TRBJ1-2; 7 bases line up with TRBD1. The trim removed 0 bases at V and 4 bases at J, leaving 6 bases unmatched. CDR1 is SGDLS and CDR2 is YYNGEE in the germline V gene. This CDR3 comprises 15 residues.

The table lists this clone with a few counts. V usage is TRBV7-9 and J usage is TRBJ2-7; 8 bases fit TRBD2. The trim removed 5 bases at V and 0 bases at J, leaving 9 bases unmatched. This CDR3 spans 16 amino acids. Germline-derived CDR1 and CDR2 are SEHNR and FQNEAQ (reference sequence). CDR3 in amino acids: CASSGQTSESSYEQYF. The DNA of the CDR3 is TGTGCCAGCAGCGGACAGACTAGCGAGAGCTCCTACGAGCAGTACTTC.

The chain recombines TRBV2 with TRBJ2-7; TRBD2 agrees at 9 bases. The V segment lost 7 bases and the J segment 0 bases; nucleotides outside the gene matches: 4. The CDR3 extends over 14 amino acids. The germline CDR1 and CDR2 sequences are SNHLY and FYNNEI. In DNA, the CDR3 is TGTGCCAGCAAGACTAGCGGTAGCTCCTACGAGCAGTACTTC. Protein product: CASKTSGSSYEQYF.

With respect to this clone: This sample also contains other DNA sequences that code for the same CDR3. The V and J genes are TRBV11-2 and TRBJ2-7; 9 nucleotides line up with TRBD1. The V gene's germline CDR1 is SGHAT and CDR2 FQNNGV. CDR3 length: 14 residues. The V segment lost 1 base and the J segment 2 bases; nucleotides outside the gene matches: 0. The CDR3 loop is CASSLGTGAYEQYF. The CDR3 nucleotides are TGTGCCAGCAGCTTAGGGACAGGGGCCTACGAGCAGTACTTC.

The chain combines TRBV24-1 with TRBJ1-2; no firm D call. This CDR3 comprises 15 residues. Deletions cut 4 bases from V and 0 bases from J, with 11 bases between. The germline CDR1 and CDR2 sequences are KGHDR and SFDVKD. The CDR3 nucleotides are TGTGCCACCAGTGACCCCGCCGGGGCTAACTATGGCTACACCTTC. This translates into CATSDPAGANYGYTF.

The chain joins TRBV9 to TRBJ2-3; 8 bases line up with TRBD1. The V and J ends lost 4 bases and 10 bases, in that order; junction bases with no gene match: 8. The germline V gene encodes CDR1 SGDLS and CDR2 YYNGEE. The CDR3 has 13 amino acids. CDR3 protein: CASSTTGGKAQYF. DNA for the CDR3: TGTGCCAGCAGCACTACAGGGGGAAAGGCGCAGTATTTT.

This clone is a singleton in its sample. The V call is TRBV6-5, the J call TRBJ2-2; a weak D match, TRBD1 (6 bases). This CDR3 is built from 15 residues. CDR1 and CDR2 (germline): MNHEY, SVGAGI. V dropped 7 bases and J dropped 3 bases, with 15 bases sitting between them. CDR3 in DNA: TGTGCCAGCATTCTTGCACAGGGTTACACCGGGGAGCTGTTTTTT. This sequence encodes CASILAQGYTGELFF.

The rearrangement links TRBV5-6 to TRBJ1-2; the D gene is possibly TRBD1 (6 bases). Germline CDR1 and CDR2: SGHDT and YYEEEE. This CDR3 comprises 15 residues. The V and J ends lost 1 base and 7 bases respectively, with 17 bases between them. The CDR3 sequence is CASSLWGGAGRGYTF. Written as DNA, the CDR3 is TGTGCCAGCAGCTTGTGGGGGGGCGCCGGCCGTGGCTACACCTTC. The entire variable domain, with the rest obtained from reference TRBV5-6 and TRBJ1-2, is as follows: DAGVTQSPTHLIKTRGQQVTLRCSPKSGHDTVSWYQQALGQGPQFIFQYYEEEERQRGNFPDRFSGHQFPNYSSELNVNALLLGDSALYLCASSLWGGAGRGYTFGSGTRLTVV.

The rearrangement uses TRBV27 and TRBJ2-7; 7 bases agree with TRBD2. The germline V gene has CDR1 MNHEY and CDR2 SMNVEV (reference sequence). The CDR3 length is 13 residues. The junction had 3 bases not matched to a gene; V was cut back by 3 bases and J by 4 bases. The CDR3 DNA reads as TGTGCCAGCAGTTTTGGCGGGGGTTACGAGCAGTACTTC. Translating it yields CASSFGGGYEQYF.

V is TRBV3-1 (or the pseudogene TRBV3-2) and J is TRBJ1-1; D is perhaps TRBD1 (6 bases). Germline lookup yields CDR1 LGHDT and CDR2 YNNKEL (reference sequence). CDR3 length: 12 residues. V dropped 1 base and J dropped 11 bases, with 11 bases sitting between them. The CDR3 spells CASSQADRGAFF. CDR3 DNA sequence: TGTGCCAGCAGCCAAGCGGACAGAGGGGCTTTCTTT.